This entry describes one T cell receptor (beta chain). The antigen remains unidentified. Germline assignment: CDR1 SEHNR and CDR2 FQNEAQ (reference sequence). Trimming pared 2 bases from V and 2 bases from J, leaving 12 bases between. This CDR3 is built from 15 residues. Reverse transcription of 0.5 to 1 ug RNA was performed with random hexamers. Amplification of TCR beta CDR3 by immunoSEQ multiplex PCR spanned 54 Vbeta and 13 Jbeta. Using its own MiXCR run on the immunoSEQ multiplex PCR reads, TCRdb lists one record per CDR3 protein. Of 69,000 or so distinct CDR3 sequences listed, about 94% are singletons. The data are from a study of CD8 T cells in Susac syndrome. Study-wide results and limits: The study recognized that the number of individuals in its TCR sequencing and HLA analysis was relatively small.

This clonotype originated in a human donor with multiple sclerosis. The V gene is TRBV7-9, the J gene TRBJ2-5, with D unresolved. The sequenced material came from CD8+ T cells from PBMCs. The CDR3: CASSLPRGAQETQYF. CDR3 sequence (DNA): TGTGCCAGCAGCTTACCCCGCGGAGCACAAGAGACCCAGTACTTC. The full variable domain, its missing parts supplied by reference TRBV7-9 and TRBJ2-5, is DTGVSQNPRHKITKRGQNVTFRCDPISEHNRLYWYRQTLGQGPEFLTYFQNEAQLEKSRLLSDRFSAERPKGSFSTLEIQRTEQGDSAMYLCASSLPRGAQETQYFGPGTRLLVL.